The T cell receptor (beta chain) under discussion was sequenced for a study of shared clonotypes between healthy human individuals (dated by TCRdb to 2018 to 2021). Describing the broader study: The cohort comprised a couple of women and three men aged 18 to 49 years. Blood TCR repertoires of five healthy adults were deeply sequenced to estimate repertoire size and the extent of clonotype sharing between individuals. Libraries were prepared and TCR repertoires were sequenced by different laboratories using diverse techniques, in order to increase sequencing depth and limit assay-specific biases. Between about 0.94 and 10 billion PBMCs per donor were obtained by leukapheresis.

CDR1 SGHVS and CDR2 FQNEAQ were looked up in the germline V gene. Measured from the cysteine to the phenylalanine, the CDR3 is 19 residues long. The only DNA kept is the CDR3, 57 bases in frame from the first base. Trimming at the junction amounts to 0 bases on V and 5 bases on J, and the germline ends lie 26 bases apart. This clone was observed a few times. Its antigen remains undetermined. No much larger clonotype is one base removed from it; base qualities were not supplied. TCR CDR3 regions were amplified from genomic DNA by multiplex PCR using the deep immunoSEQ assay. Genomic DNA extracted from each cell subset was distributed evenly over all wells of several immunoSEQ 96-well plates, and each plate served as one replicate. For unsorted PBMC, roughly 270 ng genomic DNA, equal to roughly 33,000 T cell genomes, was loaded into each replicate PCR. Ten immunoSEQ deep assay plates were used to sequence the unsorted PBMC genomic DNA. The purified libraries were quantified using a Qubit 3.0 fluorometer, sized with a Bioanalyzer 2100, and then quantified again using the KAPA Library Quantification kit. A separate single-read 150-cycle Illumina NextSeq 550 flow cell was used to sequence each immunoSEQ 96-well plate. The authors' pipeline ran thus. The immunoSEQ output contained only junctional sequences without quality scores, so filtering could not match that applied to full-length reads. To assign V/J genes and CDR3, sequences were annotated using PyIR, a Python wrapper for IgBLAST v1.9, with IMGT germline references. Any read was removed if the V/J assignment was weak (E-value above 1e-6), the CDR3 was missing, or the read contained stop codons, out-of-frame junctions, or ambiguous translated residues. V3J clonotypes were defined by identical inferred V gene, J gene, and CDR3 amino acid sequence. The percentage overlap between two repertoires was calculated by dividing the number of shared unique clonotypes by the size of the smaller repertoire. Richness of each repertoire was evaluated using RTK rarefaction, the Chao1 estimator, and Recon v2.1 estimates of unobserved clonotypes. Sourced from immuneACCESS, this table was stored by TCRdb with only in-frame sequences that have V and J called. A share of the clones is absent; for the studies checked, an unresolved V gene accounts for under half, and the remainder has no known explanation. From that table come the V and J calls and clone size; the DNA was used to work out D and trimming. This sample lists some 530,000 clones; around 73% were detected once. The ten largest clones take up more than 10% of the sample.

Paper-wide results and their limitations: Because the study included only a small number of donors, the genetic and exposure-history diversity represented was limited. Based on pairwise subsampling, the degree of clonotype sharing among donors was expected to be affected by sequencing depth. Sampling was restricted to blood, and TCR repertoires in tissue are likely to differ from TCR repertoires in blood.

Healthy HIV-negative adults with no recently reported acute infections or vaccinations were included as donors. Only Caucasian adults living in Nashville, Tennessee, USA were represented among the donors. For unsorted samples, some 100 million PBMCs were counted and genomic DNA was extracted with the QIAamp DNA Blood Mini kit. After blood collection by leukapheresis, PBMCs were isolated using Ficoll-Histopaque density gradient centrifugation and then cryopreserved in the vapor phase of liquid nitrogen. The chain is made from TRBV7-8 and TRBJ2-7, with a tentative D gene TRBD2 over 5 matching bases. The TCR was taken from a woman aged 35 to 49 in good health. Some clones in this sample may be carry-over from other donors' samples. The sequenced sample consisted of PBMCs. The nucleotides read TGTGCCAGCAGCTTAGCAGTAGTTGGCGGGTCTTCACCTCGGGACGAGCAGTACTTC. This gives the protein CASSLAVVGGSSPRDEQYF.